A single T cell receptor (beta chain) is shown here with its context. The antigen this receptor binds is unknown. One junction end disagrees with the germline gene, perhaps due to a read error. The treatment or condition label, read with the paper, signifies: live attenuated yellow fever vaccine strain. At every blood-draw timepoint, two biological replicates of bulk PBMCs were collected. PBMCs were isolated from peripheral blood using a standard Ficoll-Paque protocol. RNA was extracted with TriZol from bulk PBMCs, CD4 and CD8 fractions, and dextramer-positive and dextramer-negative fractions. The data stem from a study of T cells after yellow fever vaccination (dated by TCRdb to the late 2010s). Regarding the research as a whole: Libraries from fractions with low cell numbers were prepared with the SMART-Seq v4 Ultra Low Input RNA kit. To follow T-cell clones before and after both primary and booster YFV17D yellow fever vaccination, bulk TCR alpha and beta repertoires underwent longitudinal sequencing. Bulk PBMC replicates and cell subsets were isolated from blood drawn at multiple timepoints before and after both primary and secondary immunization. Two healthy male donors, one aged 18 to 29 and one aged 30 to 40 years, made up the cohort. Overall study outcomes, separate from this receptor: Most clones expanded after primary vaccination (almost 97% of CD4 and roughly 90% of CD8) were re-detected after the booster, suggesting that broad memory maintenance occurred. Compared with the primary T-cell response, the secondary T-cell response was weaker but faster, peaking on day 5 rather than day 15. Because abundant contaminating clonotypes from the bulk population could be contained in FACS-sorted repertoires, computational filtering was required. A small fraction of clonotypes appeared in both the CD4 and CD8 compartments, likely as a result of convergent recombination. Only two donors were included in the study, so the extent to which the findings can be generalized is limited.

TCR cDNA was synthesized by 5'RACE template switching, which introduced a universal primer site and unique molecular identifiers. Priming for cDNA synthesis came from both the TCR alpha and TCR beta constant segments. Two PCR steps were used to amplify libraries, with sample barcodes and sequencing adapters being added in the second step. Sequencing of the libraries was done on either Illumina HiSeq 2500 (2x100 bp) or NovaSeq (2x150 bp). The study's processing was this. Reads were demultiplexed and collapsed into UMI consensus sequences with MIGEC, and V(D)J alignment was performed with MiXCR. Vaccine-responding clonotypes were defined with edgeR using replicate PBMC samples, requiring FDR below 0.01 and a log2 fold change above 5 up to day 15. Each bulk clonotype was labeled CD4 or CD8 based on which sequenced repertoire, CD4 or CD8, contained the clonotype at higher abundance. TCRdb's own reprocessing of the public reads used fastp at Q25 and MiXCR and kept productive beta chains. Every entry covers one CDR3 protein and lists the most common genes and DNA from its rows. These V and J calls rely on TCRdb rather than the paper's analysis. The sample has around 310,000 distinct CDR3 sequences on record, 8.7% of them singletons. Jointly, the top ten make up roughly 18% of the sample.

The germline V gene specifies SGHRS as CDR1 and YFSETQ as CDR2. The CDR3, cysteine through phenylalanine, is 16 amino acids long. Only CDR3 DNA remains: 48 bases, in frame from the first base. Sequenced here: PBMCs, sampled on the day of the first yellow fever vaccination. This clonotype was obtained from a man between 18 and 35 years old who received the YFV17D yellow fever vaccine. The chain was built from TRBV5-1 and TRBJ2-1, with 10 bases in between that match TRBD1. The nucleotide sequence is TGCGCCAGCAGCTTACCCGGGACAGGGGCTGCGAATGAGCAGTTTTTC. Its translation reads: CASSLPGTGAANEQFF.